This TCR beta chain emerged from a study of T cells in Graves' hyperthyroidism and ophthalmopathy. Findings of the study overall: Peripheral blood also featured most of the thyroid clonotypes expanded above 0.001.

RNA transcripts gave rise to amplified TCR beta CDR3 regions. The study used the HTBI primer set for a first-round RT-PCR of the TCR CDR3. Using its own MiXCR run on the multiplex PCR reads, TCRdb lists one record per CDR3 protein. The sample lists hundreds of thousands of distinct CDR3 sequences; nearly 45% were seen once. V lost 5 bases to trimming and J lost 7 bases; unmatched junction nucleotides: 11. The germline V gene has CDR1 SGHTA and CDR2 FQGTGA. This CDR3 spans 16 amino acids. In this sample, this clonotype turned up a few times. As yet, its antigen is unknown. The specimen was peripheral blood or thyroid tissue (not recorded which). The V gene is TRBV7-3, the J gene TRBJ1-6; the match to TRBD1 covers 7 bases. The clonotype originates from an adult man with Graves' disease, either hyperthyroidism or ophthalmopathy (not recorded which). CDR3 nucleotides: TGTGCCAGCAGCCCGGGACAGACAATGGGCAATTCACCCCTCCACTTT. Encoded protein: CASSPGQTMGNSPLHF.